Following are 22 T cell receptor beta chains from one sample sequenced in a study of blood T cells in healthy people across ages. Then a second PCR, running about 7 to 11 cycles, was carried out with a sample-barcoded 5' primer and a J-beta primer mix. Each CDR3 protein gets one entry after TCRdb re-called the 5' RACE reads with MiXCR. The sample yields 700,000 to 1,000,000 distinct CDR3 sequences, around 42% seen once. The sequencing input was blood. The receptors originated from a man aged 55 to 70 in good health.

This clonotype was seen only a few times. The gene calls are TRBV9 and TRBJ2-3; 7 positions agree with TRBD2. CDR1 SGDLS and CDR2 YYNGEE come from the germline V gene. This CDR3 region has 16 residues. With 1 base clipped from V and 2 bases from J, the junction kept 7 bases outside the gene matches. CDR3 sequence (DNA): TGTGCCAGCAGCGTATGGGCGGGGGTGGACACAGATACGCAGTATTTT. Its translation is CASSVWAGVDTDTQYF.

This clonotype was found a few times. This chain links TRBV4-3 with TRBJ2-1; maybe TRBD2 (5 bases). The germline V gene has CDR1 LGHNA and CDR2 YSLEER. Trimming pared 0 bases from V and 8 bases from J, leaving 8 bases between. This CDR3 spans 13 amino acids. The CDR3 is CASSQEWGDEQFF. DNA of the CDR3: TGCGCCAGCAGCCAAGAATGGGGAGATGAGCAGTTCTTC.

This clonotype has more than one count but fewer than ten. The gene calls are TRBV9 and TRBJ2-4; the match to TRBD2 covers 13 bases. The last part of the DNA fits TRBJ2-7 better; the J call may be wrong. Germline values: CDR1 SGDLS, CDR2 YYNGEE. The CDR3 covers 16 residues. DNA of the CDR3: TGTGCCAGCAGCGAACTAGCGGGGGGGGCACGTAGCGAGCAGTACTTC. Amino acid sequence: CASSELAGGARSEQYF.

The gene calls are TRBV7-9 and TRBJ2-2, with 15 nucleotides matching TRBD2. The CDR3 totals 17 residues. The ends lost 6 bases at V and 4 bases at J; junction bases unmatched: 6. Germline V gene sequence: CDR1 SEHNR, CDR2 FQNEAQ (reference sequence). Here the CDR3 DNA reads TGTGCCAGCAGACGGACTAGCGGGGGGGCCGGCACCGGGGAGCTGTTTTTT. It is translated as CASRRTSGGAGTGELFF.

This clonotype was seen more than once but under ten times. CDR3 nucleotides: TGTGCCAGCTCCGGACTAGCGGGGCCGGCCTACGAGCAGTACTTC. The encoded protein is CASSGLAGPAYEQYF. The chain recombines TRBV2 with TRBJ2-7; 12 nucleotides match TRBD2. The CDR3 covers 15 residues. V was pared by 8 bases and J by 2 bases, with 7 bases of the junction left unmatched. CDR1 SNHLY and CDR2 FYNNEI come from the germline V gene.

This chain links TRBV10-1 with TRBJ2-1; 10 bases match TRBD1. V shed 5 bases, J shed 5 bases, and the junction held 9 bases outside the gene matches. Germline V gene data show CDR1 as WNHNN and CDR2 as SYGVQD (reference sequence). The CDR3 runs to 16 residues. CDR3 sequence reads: CASSPPAGQGNNEQFF. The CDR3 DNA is TGCGCCAGCAGTCCACCCGCGGGACAGGGGAACAATGAGCAGTTCTTC.

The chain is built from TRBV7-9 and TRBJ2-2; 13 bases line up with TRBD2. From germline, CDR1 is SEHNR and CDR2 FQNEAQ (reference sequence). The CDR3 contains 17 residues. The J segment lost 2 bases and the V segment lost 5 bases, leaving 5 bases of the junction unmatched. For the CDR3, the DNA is TGTGCCAGCAGCAACGGGACTAGCGGGGACAACACCGGGGAGCTGTTTTTT. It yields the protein CASSNGTSGDNTGELFF.

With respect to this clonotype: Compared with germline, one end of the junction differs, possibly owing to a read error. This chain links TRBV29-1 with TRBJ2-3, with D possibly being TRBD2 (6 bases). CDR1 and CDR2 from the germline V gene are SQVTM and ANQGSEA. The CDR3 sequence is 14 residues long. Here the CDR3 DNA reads TGCAGCGTTGAGGGCGGGACCCCCACAGATACGCGGTATTTT. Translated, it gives CSVEGGTPTDTRYF.

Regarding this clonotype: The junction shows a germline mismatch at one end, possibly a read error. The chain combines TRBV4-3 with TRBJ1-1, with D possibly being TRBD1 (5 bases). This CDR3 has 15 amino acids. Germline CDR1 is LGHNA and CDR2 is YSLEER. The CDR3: CASSQDRAGNTDAFF. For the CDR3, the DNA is TGCGCCAGCAGCCAAGATCGGGCAGGGAACACTGATGCTTTCTTT.

The CDR3 DNA is TGTGCCACCAGTGGGGGAGGAGGGCCGTTGGATACGCAGTATTTT. Its protein product is CATSGGGGPLDTQYF. This chain uses TRBV15 with TRBJ2-3, with D possibly matching TRBD2 (6 bases). The CDR3 has 15 residues. Germline assignment: CDR1 LNHNV and CDR2 YYDKDF (reference sequence). With 6 bases removed from V and 6 bases from J, the gap between germline ends came to 19 bases. The whole variable domain, remainder taken from reference TRBV15 and TRBJ2-3, is DAMVIQNPRYQVTQFGKPVTLSCSQTLNHNVMYWYQQKSSQAPKLLFHYYDKDFNNEADTPDNFQSRRPNTSFCFLDIRSPGLGDTAMYLCATSGGGGPLDTQYFGPGTRLTVL.

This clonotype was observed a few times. As DNA, the CDR3 is TGCAGTGCCAAGGACAGGGGGCTGAATCTCTACTATGGCTACACCTTC. This sequence encodes CSAKDRGLNLYYGYTF. The chain carries TRBV20-1 and TRBJ1-2, with TRBD1 identical over 11 bases. Germline CDR1 DFQATT, CDR2 SNEGSKA (reference sequence). This CDR3 has 16 residues. Unmatched junction bases numbered 12, after V lost 6 bases and J lost 3 bases.

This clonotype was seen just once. CDR3 amino acids: CSVGLAGSYEQYF. DNA of the CDR3: TGCAGCGTTGGGCTGGCGGGGTCCTACGAGCAGTACTTC. The chain recombines TRBV29-1 with TRBJ2-7; TRBD2 might be the D (6 bases). The V and J ends lost 4 bases and 1 base respectively, with 11 bases between them. This CDR3 has 13 amino acids. From germline, CDR1 is SQVTM and CDR2 ANQGSEA.

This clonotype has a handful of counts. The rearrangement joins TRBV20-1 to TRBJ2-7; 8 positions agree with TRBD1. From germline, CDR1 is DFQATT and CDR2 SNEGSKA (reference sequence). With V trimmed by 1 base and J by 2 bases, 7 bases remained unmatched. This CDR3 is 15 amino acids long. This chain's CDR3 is CSARAAGGMAYEQYF. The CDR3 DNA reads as TGCAGTGCTAGAGCAGCAGGGGGCATGGCCTACGAGCAGTACTTC.

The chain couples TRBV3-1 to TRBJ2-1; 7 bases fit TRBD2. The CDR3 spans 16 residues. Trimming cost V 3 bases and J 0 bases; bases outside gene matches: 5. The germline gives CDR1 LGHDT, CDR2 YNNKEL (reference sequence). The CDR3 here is CASSQGGMGSYNEQFF. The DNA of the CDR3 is TGTGCCAGCAGCCAGGGGGGGATGGGCTCCTACAATGAGCAGTTCTTC.

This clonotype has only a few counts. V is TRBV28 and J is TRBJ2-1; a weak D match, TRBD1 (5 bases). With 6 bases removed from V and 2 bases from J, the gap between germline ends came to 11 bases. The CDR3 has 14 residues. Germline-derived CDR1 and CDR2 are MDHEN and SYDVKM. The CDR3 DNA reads TGTGCCAGCAGGCAGGGTGGACCCTACAATGAGCAGTTCTTC. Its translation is CASRQGGPYNEQFF. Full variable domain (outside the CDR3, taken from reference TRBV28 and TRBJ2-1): DVKVTQSSRYLVKRTGEKVFLECVQDMDHENMFWYRQDPGLGLRLIYFSYDVKMKEKGDIPEGYSVSREKKERFSLILESASTNQTSMYLCASRQGGPYNEQFFGPGTRLTVL.

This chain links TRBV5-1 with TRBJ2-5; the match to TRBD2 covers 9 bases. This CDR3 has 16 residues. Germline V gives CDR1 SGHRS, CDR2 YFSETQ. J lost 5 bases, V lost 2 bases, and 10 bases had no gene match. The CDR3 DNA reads TGCGCCAGCAGCTTTTTGGCGACTAGCGGCGATGAGACCCAGTACTTC. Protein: CASSFLATSGDETQYF.

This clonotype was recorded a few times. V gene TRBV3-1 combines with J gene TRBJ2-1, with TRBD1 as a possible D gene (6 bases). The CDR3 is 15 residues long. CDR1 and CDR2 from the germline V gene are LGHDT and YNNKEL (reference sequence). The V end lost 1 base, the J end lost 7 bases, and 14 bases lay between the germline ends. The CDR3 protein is CASSQAGQGTNEQFF. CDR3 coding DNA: TGTGCCAGCAGCCAAGCGGGTCAGGGGACGAATGAGCAGTTCTTC.

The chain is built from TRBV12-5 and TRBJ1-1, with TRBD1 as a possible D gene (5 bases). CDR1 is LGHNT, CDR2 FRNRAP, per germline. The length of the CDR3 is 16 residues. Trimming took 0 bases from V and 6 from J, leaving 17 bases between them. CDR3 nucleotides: TGTGCTAGTGGTTTGGTCCAGGGCGGTATTATCCCTGAAGCTTTCTTT. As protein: CASGLVQGGIIPEAFF.

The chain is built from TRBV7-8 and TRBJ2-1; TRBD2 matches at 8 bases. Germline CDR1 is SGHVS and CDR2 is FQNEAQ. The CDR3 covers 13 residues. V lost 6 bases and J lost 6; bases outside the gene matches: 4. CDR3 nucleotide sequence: TGTGCCAGCAGAAACGCGGGGGGCAATGAGCAGTTCTTC. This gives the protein CASRNAGGNEQFF.

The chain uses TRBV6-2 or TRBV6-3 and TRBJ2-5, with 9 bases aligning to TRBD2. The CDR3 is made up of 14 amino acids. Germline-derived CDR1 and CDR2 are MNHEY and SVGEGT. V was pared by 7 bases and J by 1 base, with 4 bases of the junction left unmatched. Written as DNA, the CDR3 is TGTGCCAGCACGATAGCGGGGGTCCAAGAGACCCAGTACTTC. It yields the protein CASTIAGVQETQYF.

CDR3 DNA sequence: TGCAGTGCTAGAGATGCCCTCCTACAGGGGGCTACCGGCACAGATACGCAGTATTTT. Translation gives CSARDALLQGATGTDTQYF. The chain carries TRBV20-1 and TRBJ2-3, with 9 bases matching TRBD1. The length of the CDR3 is 19 residues. Trimming cost V 0 bases and J 1 base; bases outside gene matches: 14. The germline V gene has CDR1 DFQATT and CDR2 SNEGSKA (reference sequence).

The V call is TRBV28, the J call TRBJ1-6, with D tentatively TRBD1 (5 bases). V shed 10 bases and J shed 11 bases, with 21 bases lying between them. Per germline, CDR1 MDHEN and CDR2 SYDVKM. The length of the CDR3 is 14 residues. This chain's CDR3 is CATSSGPGGTPLHF. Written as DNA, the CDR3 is TGTGCCACCTCCTCCGGGCCTGGGGGTACACCCCTCCACTTT.